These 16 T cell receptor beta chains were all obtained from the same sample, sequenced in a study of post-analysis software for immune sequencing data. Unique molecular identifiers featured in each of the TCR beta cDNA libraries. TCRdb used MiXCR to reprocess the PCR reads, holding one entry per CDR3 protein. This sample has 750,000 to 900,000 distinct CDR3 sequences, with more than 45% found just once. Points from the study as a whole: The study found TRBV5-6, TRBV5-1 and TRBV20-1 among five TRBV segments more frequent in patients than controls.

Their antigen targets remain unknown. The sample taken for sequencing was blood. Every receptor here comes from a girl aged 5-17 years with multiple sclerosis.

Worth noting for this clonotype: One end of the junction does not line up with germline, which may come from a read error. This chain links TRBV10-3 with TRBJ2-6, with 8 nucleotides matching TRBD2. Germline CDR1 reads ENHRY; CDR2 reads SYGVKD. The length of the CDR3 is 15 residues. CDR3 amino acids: CTITGGGSGANVLTF. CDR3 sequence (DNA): TGTACCATCACGGGAGGGGGGTCTGGGGCCAACGTCCTGACTTTC.

The CDR3 protein is CASRWTTNTEAFF. In DNA, the CDR3 is TGTGCCAGCAGGTGGACGACGAACACTGAAGCTTTCTTT. The J gene is TRBJ1-1, the V gene TRBV6-5; no reliable D call. The V gene lost 6 bases and the J gene lost 1 base, with 9 bases spanning the gap. The CDR3 has 13 amino acids. Germline V gives CDR1 MNHEY, CDR2 SVGAGI.

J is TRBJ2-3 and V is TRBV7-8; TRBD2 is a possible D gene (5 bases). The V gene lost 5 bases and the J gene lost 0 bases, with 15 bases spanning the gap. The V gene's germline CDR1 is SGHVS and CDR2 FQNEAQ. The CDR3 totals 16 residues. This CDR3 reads CASSPYAGGSTDTQYF. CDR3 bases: TGTGCCAGCAGCCCTTACGCAGGAGGTAGCACAGATACGCAGTATTTT.

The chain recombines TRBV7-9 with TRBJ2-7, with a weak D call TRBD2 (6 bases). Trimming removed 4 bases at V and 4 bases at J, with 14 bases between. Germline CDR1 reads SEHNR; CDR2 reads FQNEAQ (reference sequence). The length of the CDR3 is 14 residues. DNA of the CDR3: TGTGCCAGCAGCTGGAGGGACTCTATTTACGAGCAGTACTTC. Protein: CASSWRDSIYEQYF.

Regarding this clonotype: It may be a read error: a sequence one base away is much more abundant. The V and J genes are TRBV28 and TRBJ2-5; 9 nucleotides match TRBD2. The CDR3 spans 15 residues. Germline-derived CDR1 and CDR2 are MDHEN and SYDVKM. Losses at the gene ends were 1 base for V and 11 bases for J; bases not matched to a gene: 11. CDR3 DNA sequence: TGTGCCAGCAGTTTATTTGCTAGCGGGATCAATGAGCAGTACTTC. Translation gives CASSLFASGINEQYF.

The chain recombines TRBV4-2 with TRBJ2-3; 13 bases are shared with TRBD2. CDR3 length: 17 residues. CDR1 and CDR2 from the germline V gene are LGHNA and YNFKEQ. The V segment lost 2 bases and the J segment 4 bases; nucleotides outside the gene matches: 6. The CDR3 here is CASSQLAGLAGADTQYF. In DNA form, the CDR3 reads TGTGCCAGCAGCCAACTCGCTGGACTAGCGGGAGCAGATACGCAGTATTTT.

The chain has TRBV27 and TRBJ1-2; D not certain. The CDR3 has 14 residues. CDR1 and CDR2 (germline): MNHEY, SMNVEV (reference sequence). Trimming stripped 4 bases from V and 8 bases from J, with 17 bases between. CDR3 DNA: TGTGCCAGCAGTTCCCACCGGAATTACAAGGGCTACACCTTC. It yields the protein CASSSHRNYKGYTF.

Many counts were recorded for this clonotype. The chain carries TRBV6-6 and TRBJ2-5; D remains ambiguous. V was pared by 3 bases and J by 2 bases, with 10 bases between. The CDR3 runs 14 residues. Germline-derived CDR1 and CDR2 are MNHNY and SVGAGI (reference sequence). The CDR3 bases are TGTGCCAGCAGTTATGGCACTGCTCAAGAGACCCAGTACTTC. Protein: CASSYGTAQETQYF.

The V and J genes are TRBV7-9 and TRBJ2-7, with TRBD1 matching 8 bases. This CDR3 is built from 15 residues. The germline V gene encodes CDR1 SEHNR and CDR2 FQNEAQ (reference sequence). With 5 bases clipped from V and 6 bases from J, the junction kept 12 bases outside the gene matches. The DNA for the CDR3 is TGTGCCAGCAGCCAAATGGACAGGGCAGATCTCGAGCAGTACTTC. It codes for CASSQMDRADLEQYF.

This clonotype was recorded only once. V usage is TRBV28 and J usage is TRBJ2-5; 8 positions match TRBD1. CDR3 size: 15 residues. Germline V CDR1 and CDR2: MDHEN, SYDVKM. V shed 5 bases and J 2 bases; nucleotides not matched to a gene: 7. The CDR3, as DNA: TGTGCCAGCAGTCCGGGACAGGTAGTACAAGAGACCCAGTACTTC. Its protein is CASSPGQVVQETQYF.

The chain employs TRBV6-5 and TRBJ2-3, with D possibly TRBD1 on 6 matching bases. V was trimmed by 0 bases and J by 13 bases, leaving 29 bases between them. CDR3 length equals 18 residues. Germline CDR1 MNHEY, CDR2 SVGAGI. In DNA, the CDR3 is TGTGCCAGCAGTTACTCGGTCGGGTCAGGGGTAAGCCGCCGGTGGGAGTATTTT. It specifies CASSYSVGSGVSRRWEYF.

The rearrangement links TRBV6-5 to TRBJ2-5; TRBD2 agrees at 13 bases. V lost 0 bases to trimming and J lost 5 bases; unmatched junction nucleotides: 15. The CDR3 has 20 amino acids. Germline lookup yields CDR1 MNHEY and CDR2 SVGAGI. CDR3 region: CASSYSALAGGPPERETQYF. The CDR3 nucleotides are TGTGCCAGCAGTTACTCGGCACTAGCGGGAGGGCCTCCGGAACGGGAGACCCAGTACTTC.

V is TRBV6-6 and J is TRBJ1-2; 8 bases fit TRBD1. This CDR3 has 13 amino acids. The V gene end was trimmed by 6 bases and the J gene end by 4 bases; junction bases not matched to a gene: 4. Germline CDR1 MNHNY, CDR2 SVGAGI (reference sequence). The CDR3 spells CASSRRGLYGYTF. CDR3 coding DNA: TGTGCCAGCAGCCGCAGGGGGCTCTATGGCTACACCTTC.

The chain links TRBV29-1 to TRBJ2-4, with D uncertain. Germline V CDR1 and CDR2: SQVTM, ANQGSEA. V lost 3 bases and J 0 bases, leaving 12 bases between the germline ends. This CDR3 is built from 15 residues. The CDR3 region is CSVEGRGLAKNIQYF. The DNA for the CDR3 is TGCAGCGTTGAGGGCCGCGGTTTAGCCAAAAACATTCAGTACTTC.

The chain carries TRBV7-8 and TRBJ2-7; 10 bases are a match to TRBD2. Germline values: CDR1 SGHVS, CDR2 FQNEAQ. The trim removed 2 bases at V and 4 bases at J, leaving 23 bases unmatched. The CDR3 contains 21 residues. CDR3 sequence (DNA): TGTGCCAGCAGCTTAATTCGGAGCGGGTTAGCGGGAGGCCCTTCCCCTTACGAGCAGTACTTC. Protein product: CASSLIRSGLAGGPSPYEQYF.

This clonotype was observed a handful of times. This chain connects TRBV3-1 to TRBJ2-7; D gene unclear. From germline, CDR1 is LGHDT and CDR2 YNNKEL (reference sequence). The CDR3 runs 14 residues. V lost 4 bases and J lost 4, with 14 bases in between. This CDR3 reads CASSPHSDGYEQYF. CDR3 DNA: TGTGCCAGCAGCCCGCACTCGGACGGGTACGAGCAGTACTTC.